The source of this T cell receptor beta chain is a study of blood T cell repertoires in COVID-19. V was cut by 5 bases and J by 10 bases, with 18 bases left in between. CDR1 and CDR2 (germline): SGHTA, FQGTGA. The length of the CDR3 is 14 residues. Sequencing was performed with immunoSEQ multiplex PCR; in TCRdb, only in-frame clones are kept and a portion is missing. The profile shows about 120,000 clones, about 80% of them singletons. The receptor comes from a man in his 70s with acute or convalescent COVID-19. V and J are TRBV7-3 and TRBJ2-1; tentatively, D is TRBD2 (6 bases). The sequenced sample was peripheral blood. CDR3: CASSPGRDVQEQFF. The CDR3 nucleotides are TGTGCCAGCAGCCCAGGGCGGGACGTGCAAGAGCAGTTCTTC.